The next 16 T cell receptor beta chains were all read from a single sample in a study of shared clonotypes between healthy human individuals. TCRdb's table, derived via immunoSEQ multiplex PCR, lists solely in-frame clones and lacks some. The sample lists fewer than 600,000 clones; around 81% were seen once. The sample consisted of PBMCs. Source of these receptors: a woman in her 40s in good health. Some clones in this sample may be carry-over from other donors' samples.

This clone was observed once. This chain connects TRBV18 to TRBJ1-5, with 9 positions matching TRBD1. This CDR3 spans 15 amino acids. With V trimmed by 10 bases and J by 1 base, 8 bases remained unmatched. The germline V gene has CDR1 KGHSH and CDR2 LQKENI. This CDR3 is CATRKGQGSNQPQHF. The CDR3 DNA follows: TGTGCCACCCGTAAGGGACAGGGAAGCAATCAGCCCCAGCATTTT.

The genes are TRBV5-4 and TRBJ2-3; the match to TRBD2 covers 8 bases. Looked up from germline, CDR1 is SGHNT and CDR2 is YYREEE (reference sequence). This CDR3 spans 17 amino acids. V trimming: 4 bases; J trimming: 6 bases; junction bases outside the gene matches: 16. The CDR3 DNA reads as TGTGCCAGCAGCCAATTACCCCGGGAGGGCCGGGGGGATACGCAGTATTTT. Translated: CASSQLPREGRGDTQYF.

As regards this clone: A far larger clone lies a single base away; this is likely a read error. The gene calls are TRBV6-1 and TRBJ1-5, with no clear D. There are 13 residues in the CDR3. Germline lookup yields CDR1 MNHNS and CDR2 SASEGT. This CDR3 reads CASRSNSNQPRHF. The CDR3 region has the DNA TGTGCCAGCAGGAGCAATAGCAATCAGCCCCGGCATTTT.

The CDR3 protein is CASSQVLIGGGALNDEQFF. The CDR3 region has the DNA TGCGCCAGCAGCCAAGTTTTAATCGGTGGGGGGGCTCTGAACGATGAGCAGTTCTTC. The rearrangement joins TRBV4-1 to TRBJ2-1; perhaps TRBD2 as D (7 bases). Germline V gene sequence: CDR1 MGHRA, CDR2 YSYEKL. The CDR3 is 19 residues long. The germline V and J ends were trimmed by 1 base and 8 bases, with 27 bases remaining between them.

The chain recombines TRBV7-3 with TRBJ2-1; 10 bases agree with TRBD1. In germline, CDR1 is SGHTA, CDR2 FQGTGA. V trimming: 1 base; J trimming: 7 bases; junction bases outside the gene matches: 4. The CDR3 is made up of 15 amino acids. The CDR3 DNA reads as TGTGCCAGCAGCTTAAGTCGGACAGGGGGAAATGAGCAGTTCTTC. This encodes CASSLSRTGGNEQFF.

Note on this clone: The junction differs from germline at one of its ends, possibly a read error. The sample contains more than one DNA sequence encoding this CDR3. This chain joins TRBV7-8 and TRBJ2-7; TRBD2 matches at 12 bases. The CDR3 runs 15 residues. CDR1 and CDR2 from the germline V gene are SGHVS and FQNEAQ. This CDR3 reads CASSFRTSGTYEQYF. CDR3 nucleotide sequence: TGTGCTAGCAGCTTTCGGACTAGCGGGACCTACGAGCAGTACTTC.

As for this clone: Other DNA sequences from this sample encode an identical CDR3 as well. The chain joins TRBV2 to TRBJ1-1; D is uncertain. Germline V gene data show CDR1 as SNHLY and CDR2 as FYNNEI. Trimming left V 6 bases short and J 2 bases short, with 10 bases between. The CDR3 consists of 13 residues. The CDR3 is CASSRTGNTEAFF. CDR3 DNA: TGTGCCAGCAGCCGGACGGGAAACACTGAAGCTTTCTTT.

The chain is built from TRBV7-2 and TRBJ2-1; D perhaps matches TRBD1 (5 bases). Germline loops: CDR1 SGHTA, CDR2 FQGNSA. The V end lost 6 bases, the J end lost 9 bases, and 12 bases lay between the germline ends. The CDR3 runs 12 residues. As DNA, the CDR3 is TGTGCCAGCAGACTCGCAGGGCTTGAGCAGTTCTTC. It specifies CASRLAGLEQFF.

This clone appeared once. The sample has other DNA sequences that encode this CDR3 too. CDR3 sequence (DNA): TGCGCCAGCAGCTTGGCCGGGGGGCCCTACGAGCAGTACTTC. This gives the protein CASSLAGGPYEQYF. The V gene is TRBV5-1, the J gene TRBJ2-7; D may be TRBD2 (7 bases). Trimming shortened V by 0 bases and J by 2 bases, and 9 bases separated the two germline ends. The germline V gene encodes CDR1 SGHRS and CDR2 YFSETQ. The CDR3 covers 14 residues.

The chain carries TRBV7-2 and TRBJ2-7; 7 positions agree with TRBD2. V was clipped by 2 bases and J by 4 bases; unmatched bases: 8. The CDR3 covers 15 residues. Germline CDR1 and CDR2: SGHTA and FQGNSA. CDR3 amino acids: CASSLRFGEGYEQYF. CDR3 bases: TGTGCCAGCAGCTTAAGGTTCGGGGAGGGATACGAGCAGTACTTC. Based on the CDR3 plus reference TRBV7-2 and TRBJ2-7, the full variable domain is GAGVSQSPSNKVTEKGKDVELRCDPISGHTALYWYRQSLGQGLEFLIYFQGNSAPDKSGLPSDRFSAERTGGSVSTLTIQRTQQEDSAVYLCASSLRFGEGYEQYFGPGTRLTVT.

The chain employs TRBV7-3 and TRBJ2-1, with D uncertain. CDR1 and CDR2 (germline): SGHTA, FQGTGA. Trimming took 5 bases from V and 8 from J, leaving 10 bases between them. This CDR3 comprises 12 residues. CDR3 amino acids: CASSTSYDEQFF. The CDR3, as DNA: TGTGCCAGCAGCACGAGTTACGATGAGCAGTTCTTC.

The chain links TRBV6-1 to TRBJ2-1; D may be TRBD2 (6 bases). This CDR3 comprises 16 residues. Per germline, CDR1 MNHNS and CDR2 SASEGT. V lost 3 bases and J 6 bases, leaving 18 bases between the germline ends. The chain's CDR3 is CASSDLRDLIFNEQFF. CDR3 DNA sequence: TGTGCCAGCAGTGATTTGAGGGACTTGATATTCAATGAGCAGTTCTTC.

The genes are TRBV18 and TRBJ1-2; the match to TRBD1 covers 9 bases. In germline, CDR1 is KGHSH, CDR2 LQKENI. The CDR3 length is 16 residues. The V and J ends lost 1 base and 3 bases, in that order; junction bases with no gene match: 6. The CDR3 here is CASSPRGTGTDYGYTF. The CDR3 coding sequence is TGTGCCAGCTCACCACGGGGGACAGGGACGGACTATGGCTACACCTTC.

The rearrangement joins TRBV25-1 to TRBJ1-1, with D possibly matching TRBD1 (5 bases). Between the trimmed V and J ends, which lost 0 bases and 4 bases, there was a span of 9 bases. The CDR3 is 14 residues long. Germline loops: CDR1 MGHDK, CDR2 SYGVNS. The CDR3, as DNA: TGTGCCAGCAGTGAATATGGGGGACGCACTGAAGCTTTCTTT. Encoded protein: CASSEYGGRTEAFF.

This clone was detected many times. The gene calls are TRBV9 and TRBJ2-1, with 7 bases matching TRBD2. The CDR3 sequence is 15 residues long. Germline V gene lookup returns CDR1 SGDLS and CDR2 YYNGEE. V shed 0 bases and J 5 bases; nucleotides not matched to a gene: 5. The CDR3 protein is CASSVALAENNEQFF. The CDR3 DNA reads TGTGCCAGCAGCGTAGCTCTAGCGGAAAACAATGAGCAGTTCTTC.

The rearrangement joins TRBV7-9 to TRBJ2-5; 9 bases match TRBD2. Germline trimming cut 3 bases from V and 7 bases from J; bases unmatched to any gene: 9. This CDR3 is 15 amino acids long. Germline V gene data show CDR1 as SEHNR and CDR2 as FQNEAQ (reference sequence). CDR3: CASSLHAGGDGTQYF. The CDR3 nucleotides read TGTGCCAGCAGCTTGCACGCGGGAGGGGACGGGACCCAGTACTTC.